The present T cell receptor beta chain was sequenced within a study of identical twins. Study-level results: Among monozygotic twins, out-of-frame TCR alpha sharing exceeded what models predicted. Researchers caution that invariant MAIT and iNKT cells could partly confound zero-insertion analyses.

This clonotype appeared many times. What it binds is not known. TCRdb reprocessed the 5' RACE reads with MiXCR, giving one entry per CDR3 protein. The profile shows about 700,000 distinct CDR3 sequences, 8.6% of them singletons. The V and J ends lost 3 bases and 0 bases, in that order; junction bases with no gene match: 4. The CDR3 sequence is 14 residues long. Germline loops: CDR1 DFQATT, CDR2 SNEGSKA (reference sequence). This sample was also put to use in a study of yellow fever vaccine responses in identical twins. From that second work: The authors reported partly convergent, partly personalized vaccine responses in identical twins.

The source material was PBMCs. The chain uses TRBV20-1 and TRBJ1-1; 7 positions agree with TRBD1. The receptor comes from a woman between 18 and 30 years old in good health. The CDR3 DNA reads TGCAGTGCTAGCTCGACAGGGTTGAACACTGAAGCTTTCTTT. It codes for CSASSTGLNTEAFF.